This is a list of T cell receptor beta chains from one sample in a study of beta chain features in type 1 diabetes. Clones were sequenced by immunoSEQ multiplex PCR, and TCRdb holds only the in-frame ones, with some missing. The sample lists 430,000 or so clones, 10% to 12% seen once, with more than 0.045% in the top ten. The sequencing input was naive CD4+ T cells from blood. The origin of the receptors is a young woman in good health. CDR3s include the opening cysteine and the closing phenylalanine or tryptophan. Fields, in order: J gene, D gene, clone size, V gene, CDR3 protein, CDR3 DNA. A D gene is named only where the DNA matches it firmly. Clone size is given for some rows only: seen once, a few or many times, or a class if the clone is expanded.

>TRBJ2-5|TRBD2|NA|TRBV29-1
CSVDRTSGKETQYF
TGCAGCGTTGACAGGACTAGCGGGAAAGAGACCCAGTACTTC
>TRBJ1-5|NA|few|TRBV29-1
CSVGGGGNQPQHF
TGCAGCGTCGGCGGGGGGGGCAATCAGCCCCAGCATTTT
>TRBJ2-7|NA|NA|TRBV7-2
CASSSAIEGEQYF
TGTGCCAGCAGCTCAGCGATCGAAGGCGAGCAGTACTTC
>TRBJ2-1|NA|NA|TRBV7-8
CASSLGVVSSYNEQFF
TGTGCCAGCAGCTTAGGGGTCGTCAGCTCCTACAATGAGCAGTTCTTC
>TRBJ2-1|NA|NA|TRBV30
CAWTRSYNEQFF
TGTGCCTGGACACGGTCCTACAATGAGCAGTTCTTC
>TRBJ2-6|NA|few|TRBV5-8
CASSLVARASGANVLTF
TGTGCCAGCAGCTTGGTGGCCAGGGCTTCTGGGGCCAACGTCCTGACTTTC
>TRBJ1-1|TRBD1|NA|TRBV30
CAWNPGGFTEAFF
TGTGCCTGGAACCCAGGGGGCTTCACTGAAGCTTTCTTT
>TRBJ2-7|NA|few|TRBV19
CASSFGGYEQYF
TGTGCCTCTAGTTTCGGGGGTTACGAGCAGTACTTC
>TRBJ1-5|TRBD1|few|TRBV30
CAWRTGGSQPQHF
TGTGCCTGGCGGACAGGGGGAAGTCAGCCCCAGCATTTT
>TRBJ2-1|TRBD2|few|TRBV29-1
CSVVTSGGPYNEQFF
TGCAGCGTTGTCACTAGCGGGGGGCCCTACAATGAGCAGTTCTTC
>TRBJ2-5|NA|NA|TRBV5-1
CASSFTGIWETQYF
TGCGCCAGCAGCTTTACAGGGATTTGGGAGACCCAGTACTTC
>TRBJ2-1|TRBD2|NA|TRBV5-4
CASSLGSRGNNEQFF
TGTGCCAGCAGCTTGGGTTCGCGGGGGAACAATGAGCAGTTCTTC
>TRBJ2-3|TRBD1|NA|TRBV5-4
CASSPLLGARGQRDTQYF
TGTGCCAGCAGCCCACTGTTGGGGGCGAGGGGGCAGAGAGATACGCAGTATTTT
>TRBJ1-1|TRBD1|few|TRBV14
CASSQIPKVGGQGTTEAFF
TGTGCCAGCAGCCAAATCCCTAAGGTGGGGGGACAGGGTACCACTGAAGCTTTCTTT
>TRBJ2-2|NA|NA|TRBV23-1
CASSQAARRPPGELFF
TGCGCCAGCAGTCAGGCGGCCCGAAGACCCCCCGGGGAGCTGTTTTTT
>TRBJ1-6|NA|NA|TRBV2
CASSEIARASPLHF
TGTGCCAGCAGTGAAATCGCCAGGGCGTCACCCCTCCACTTT
>TRBJ1-6|TRBD1|NA|TRBV15
CATSTRALSGTGVNSPLHF
TGTGCCACCAGCACACGGGCCCTGTCCGGGACAGGGGTGAATTCACCCCTCCACTTT